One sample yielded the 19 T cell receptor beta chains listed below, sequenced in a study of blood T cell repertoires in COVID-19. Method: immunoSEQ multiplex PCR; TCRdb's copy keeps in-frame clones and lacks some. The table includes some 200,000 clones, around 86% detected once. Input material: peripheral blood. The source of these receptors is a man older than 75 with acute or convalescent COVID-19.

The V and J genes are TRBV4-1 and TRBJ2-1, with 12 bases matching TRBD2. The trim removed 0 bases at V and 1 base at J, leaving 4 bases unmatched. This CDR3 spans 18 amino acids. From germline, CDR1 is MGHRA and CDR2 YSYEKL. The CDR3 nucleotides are TGCGCCAGCAGCCAAGATTTGGGACTAGCGGGTTCCTACAATGAGCAGTTCTTC. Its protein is CASSQDLGLAGSYNEQFF.

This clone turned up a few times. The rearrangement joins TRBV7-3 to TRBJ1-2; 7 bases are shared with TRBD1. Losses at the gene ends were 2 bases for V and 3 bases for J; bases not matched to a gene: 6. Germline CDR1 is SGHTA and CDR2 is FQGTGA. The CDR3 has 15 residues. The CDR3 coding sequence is TGTGCCAGCAGCTTAGGGGCAGGGGGATACTATGGCTACACCTTC. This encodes CASSLGAGGYYGYTF. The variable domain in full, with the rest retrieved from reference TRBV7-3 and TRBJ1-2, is GAGVSQTPSNKVTEKGKYVELRCDPISGHTALYWYRQSLGQGPEFLIYFQGTGAADDSGLPNDRFFAVRPEGSVSTLKIQRTERGDSAVYLCASSLGAGGYYGYTFGSGTRLTVV.

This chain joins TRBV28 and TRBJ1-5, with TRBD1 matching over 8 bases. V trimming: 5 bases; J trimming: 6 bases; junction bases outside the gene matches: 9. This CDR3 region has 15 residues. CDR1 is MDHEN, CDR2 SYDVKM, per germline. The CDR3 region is CASSRPQGDGQPQHF. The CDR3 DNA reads TGTGCCAGCAGTCGCCCACAGGGGGATGGTCAGCCCCAGCATTTT.

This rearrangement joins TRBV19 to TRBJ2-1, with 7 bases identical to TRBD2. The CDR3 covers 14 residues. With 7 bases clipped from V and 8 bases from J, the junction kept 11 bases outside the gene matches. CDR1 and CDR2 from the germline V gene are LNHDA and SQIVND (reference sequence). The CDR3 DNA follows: TGTGCCAGTAACGGCGGGAGCTGGGGAGATGAGCAGTTCTTC. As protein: CASNGGSWGDEQFF.

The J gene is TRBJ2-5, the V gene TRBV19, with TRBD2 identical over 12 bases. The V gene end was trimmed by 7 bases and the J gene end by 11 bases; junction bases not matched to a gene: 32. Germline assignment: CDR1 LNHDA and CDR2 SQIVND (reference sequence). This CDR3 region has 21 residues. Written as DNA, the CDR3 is TGTGCCAGTAATAGGCAGCTTTATGAGAGAAGACGGACTAGCGGGGCCCGGGGGCAGTACTTC. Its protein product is CASNRQLYERRRTSGARGQYF.

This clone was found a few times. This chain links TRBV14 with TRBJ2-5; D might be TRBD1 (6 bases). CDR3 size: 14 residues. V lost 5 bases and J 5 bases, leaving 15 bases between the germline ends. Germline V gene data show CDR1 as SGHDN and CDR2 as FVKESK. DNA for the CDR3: TGTGCCAGCAGCGGCCACAGGGTCCGGGAGACCCAGTACTTC. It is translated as CASSGHRVRETQYF.

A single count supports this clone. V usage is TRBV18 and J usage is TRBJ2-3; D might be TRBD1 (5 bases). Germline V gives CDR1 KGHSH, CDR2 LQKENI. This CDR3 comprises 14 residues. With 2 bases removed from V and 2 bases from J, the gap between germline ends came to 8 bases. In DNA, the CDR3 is TGTGCCAGCTCACCAGCAGGGCTCACAGATACGCAGTATTTT. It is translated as CASSPAGLTDTQYF.

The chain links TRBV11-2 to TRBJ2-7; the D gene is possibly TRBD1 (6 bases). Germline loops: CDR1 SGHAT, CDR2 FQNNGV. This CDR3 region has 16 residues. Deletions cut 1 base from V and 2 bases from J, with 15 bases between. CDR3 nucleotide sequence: TGTGCCAGCAGCTTAGTCGGGGCCAGGGGCGCCTACGAGCAGTACTTC. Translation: CASSLVGARGAYEQYF.

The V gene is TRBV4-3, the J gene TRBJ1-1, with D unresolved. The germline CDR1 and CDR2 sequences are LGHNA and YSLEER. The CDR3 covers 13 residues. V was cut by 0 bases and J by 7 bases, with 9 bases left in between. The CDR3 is CASSQDLSFEAFF. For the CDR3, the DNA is TGCGCCAGCAGCCAAGATCTCAGTTTTGAAGCTTTCTTT.

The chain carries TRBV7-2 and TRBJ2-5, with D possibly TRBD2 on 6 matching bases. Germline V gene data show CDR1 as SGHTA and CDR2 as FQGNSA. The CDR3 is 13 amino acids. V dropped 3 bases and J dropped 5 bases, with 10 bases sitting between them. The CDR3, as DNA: TGTGCCAGCAGCTTTGGCGGGGTGGAGACCCAGTACTTC. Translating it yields CASSFGGVETQYF.

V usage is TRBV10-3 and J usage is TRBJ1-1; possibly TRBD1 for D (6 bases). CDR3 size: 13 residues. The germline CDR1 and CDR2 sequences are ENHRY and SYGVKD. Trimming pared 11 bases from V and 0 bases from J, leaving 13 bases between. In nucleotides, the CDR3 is TGTGCCTCACAGGGTCCCATGAACACTGAAGCTTTCTTT. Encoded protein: CASQGPMNTEAFF.

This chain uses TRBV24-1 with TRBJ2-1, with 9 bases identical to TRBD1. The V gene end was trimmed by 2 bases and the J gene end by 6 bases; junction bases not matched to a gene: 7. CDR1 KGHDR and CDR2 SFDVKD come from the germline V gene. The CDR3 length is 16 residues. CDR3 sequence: CATSDSLGTGTNEQFF. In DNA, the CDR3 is TGTGCCACCAGTGATTCCCTCGGGACAGGGACCAATGAGCAGTTCTTC.

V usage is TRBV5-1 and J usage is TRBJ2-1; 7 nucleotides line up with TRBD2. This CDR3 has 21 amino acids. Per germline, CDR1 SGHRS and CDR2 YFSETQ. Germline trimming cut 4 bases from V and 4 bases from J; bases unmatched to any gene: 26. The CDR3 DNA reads TGCGCCAGCAGCCGTCGGGGGGTAGGCCCCCAGGCGGAACTGGGGTACAATGAGCAGTTCTTC. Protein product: CASSRRGVGPQAELGYNEQFF. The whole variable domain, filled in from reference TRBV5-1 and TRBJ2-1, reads KAGVTQTPRYLIKTRGQQVTLSCSPISGHRSVSWYQQTPGQGLQFLFEYFSETQRNKGNFPGRFSGRQFSNSRSEMNVSTLELGDSALYLCASSRRGVGPQAELGYNEQFFGPGTRLTVL.

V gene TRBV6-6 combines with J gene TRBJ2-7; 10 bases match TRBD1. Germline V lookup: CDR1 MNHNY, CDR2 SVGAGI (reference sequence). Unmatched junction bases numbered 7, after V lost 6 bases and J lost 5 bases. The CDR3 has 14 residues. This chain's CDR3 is CASRPGQGSHEQYV. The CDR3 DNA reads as TGTGCCAGCAGACCGGGACAGGGGTCCCACGAGCAGTACGTC.

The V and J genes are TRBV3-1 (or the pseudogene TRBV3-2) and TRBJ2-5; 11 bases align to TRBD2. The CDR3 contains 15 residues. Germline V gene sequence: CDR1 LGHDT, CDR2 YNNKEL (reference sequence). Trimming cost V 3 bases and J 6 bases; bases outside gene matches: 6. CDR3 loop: CASSHTSGSQKTQYF. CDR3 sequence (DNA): TGTGCCAGCAGCCACACTAGCGGGAGTCAGAAGACCCAGTACTTC.

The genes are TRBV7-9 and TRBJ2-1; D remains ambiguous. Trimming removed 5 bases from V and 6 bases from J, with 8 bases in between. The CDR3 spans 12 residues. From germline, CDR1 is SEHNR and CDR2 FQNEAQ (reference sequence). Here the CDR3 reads CASSEVSNEQFF. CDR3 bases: TGTGCCAGCAGCGAGGTCAGCAATGAGCAGTTCTTC.

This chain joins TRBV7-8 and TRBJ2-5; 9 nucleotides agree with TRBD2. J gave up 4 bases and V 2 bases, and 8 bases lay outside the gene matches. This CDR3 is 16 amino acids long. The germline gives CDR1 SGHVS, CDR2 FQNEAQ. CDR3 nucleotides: TGTGCCAGCAGCTTATGGGTAGCGGGAGTGGGAGAGACCCAGTACTTC. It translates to CASSLWVAGVGETQYF.

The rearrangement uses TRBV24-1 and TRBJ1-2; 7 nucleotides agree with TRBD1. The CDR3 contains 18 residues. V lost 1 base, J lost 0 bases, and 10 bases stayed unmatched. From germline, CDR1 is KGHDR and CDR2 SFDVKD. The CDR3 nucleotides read TGTGCCACCAGTGATTTCCGCGACAGGGTCTCAGCTAACTATGGCTACACCTTC. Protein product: CATSDFRDRVSANYGYTF.

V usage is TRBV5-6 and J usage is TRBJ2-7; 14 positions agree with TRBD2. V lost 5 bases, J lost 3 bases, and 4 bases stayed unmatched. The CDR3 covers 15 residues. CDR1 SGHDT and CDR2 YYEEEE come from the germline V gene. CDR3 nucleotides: TGTGCCAGCAGACCTGGGACTAGCGGGAGCTACGAGCAGTACTTC. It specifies CASRPGTSGSYEQYF.